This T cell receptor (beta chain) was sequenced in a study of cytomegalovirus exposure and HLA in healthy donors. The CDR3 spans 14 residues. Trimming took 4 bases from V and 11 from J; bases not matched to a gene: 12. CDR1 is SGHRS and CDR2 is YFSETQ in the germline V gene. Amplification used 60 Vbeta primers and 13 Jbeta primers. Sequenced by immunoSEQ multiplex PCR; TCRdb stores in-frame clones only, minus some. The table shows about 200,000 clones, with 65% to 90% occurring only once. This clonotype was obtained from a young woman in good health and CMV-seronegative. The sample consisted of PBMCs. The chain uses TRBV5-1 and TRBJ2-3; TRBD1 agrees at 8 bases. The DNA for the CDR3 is TGCGCCAGCAGCCCCTCGGCAGGGGGCTGGGTGCAGTATTTT. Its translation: CASSPSAGGWVQYF.